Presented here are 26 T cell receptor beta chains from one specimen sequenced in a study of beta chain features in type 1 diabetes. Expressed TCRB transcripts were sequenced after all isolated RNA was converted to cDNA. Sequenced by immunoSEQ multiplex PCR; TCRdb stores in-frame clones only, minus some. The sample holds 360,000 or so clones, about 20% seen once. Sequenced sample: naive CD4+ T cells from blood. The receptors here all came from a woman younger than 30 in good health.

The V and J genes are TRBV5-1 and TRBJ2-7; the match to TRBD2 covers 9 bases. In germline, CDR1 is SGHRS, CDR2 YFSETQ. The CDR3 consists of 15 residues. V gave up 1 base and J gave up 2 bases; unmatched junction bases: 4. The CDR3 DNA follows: TGCGCCAGCAGCTTGTTTGCGGGAGGGACCTACGAGCAGTACTTC. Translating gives CASSLFAGGTYEQYF.

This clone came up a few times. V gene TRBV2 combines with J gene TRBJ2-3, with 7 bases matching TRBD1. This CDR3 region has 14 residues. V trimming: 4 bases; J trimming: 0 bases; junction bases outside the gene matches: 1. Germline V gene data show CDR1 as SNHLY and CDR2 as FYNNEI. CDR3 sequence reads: CASSGQGSTDTQYF. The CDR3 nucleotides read TGTGCCAGCAGTGGACAGGGAAGCACAGATACGCAGTATTTT. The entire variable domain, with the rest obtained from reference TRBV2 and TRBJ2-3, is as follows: EPEVTQTPSHQVTQMGQEVILRCVPISNHLYFYWYRQILGQKVEFLVSFYNNEISEKSEIFDDQFSVERPDGSNFTLKIRSTKLEDSAMYFCASSGQGSTDTQYFGPGTRLTVL.

The CDR3 region is CASSGWGQGQGNEQFF. CDR3 bases: TGTGCCAGCAGCGGTTGGGGACAGGGGCAAGGCAATGAGCAGTTCTTC. The J gene is TRBJ2-1, the V gene TRBV11-3; 10 bases align to TRBD1. The CDR3 spans 16 residues. CDR1 is SGHNT, CDR2 YENEEA, per germline. With V trimmed by 5 bases and J by 6 bases, 10 bases remained unmatched.

The CDR3 region is CASRVTGTGELFF. CDR3 in DNA: TGTGCCAGCAGGGTGACAGGGACCGGGGAGCTGTTTTTT. This chain joins TRBV6-6 and TRBJ2-2; TRBD1 agrees at 7 bases. CDR3 length: 13 residues. Germline V gives CDR1 MNHNY, CDR2 SVGAGI (reference sequence). With V trimmed by 6 bases and J by 5 bases, 3 bases remained unmatched.

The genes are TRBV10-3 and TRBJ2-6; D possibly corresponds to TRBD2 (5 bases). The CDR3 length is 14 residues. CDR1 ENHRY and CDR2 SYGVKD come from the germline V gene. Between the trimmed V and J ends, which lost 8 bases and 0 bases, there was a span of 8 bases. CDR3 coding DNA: TGTGCCATCGGGGAGAGCTCTGGGGCCAACGTCCTGACTTTC. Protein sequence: CAIGESSGANVLTF.

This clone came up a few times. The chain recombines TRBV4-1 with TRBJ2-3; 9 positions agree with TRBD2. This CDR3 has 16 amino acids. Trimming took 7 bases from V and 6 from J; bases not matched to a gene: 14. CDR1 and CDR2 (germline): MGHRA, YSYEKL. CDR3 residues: CASTAGAGGGLDTQYF. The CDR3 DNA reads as TGCGCCAGCACCGCCGGGGCGGGAGGGGGTCTGGATACGCAGTATTTT.

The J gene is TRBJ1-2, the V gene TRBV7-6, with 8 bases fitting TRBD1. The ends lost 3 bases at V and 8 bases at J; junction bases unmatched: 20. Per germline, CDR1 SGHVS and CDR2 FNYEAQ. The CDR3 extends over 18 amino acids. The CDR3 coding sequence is TGTGCCAGCAGCTTGGCCTCCGGGACAGGCCCTATTACCAGAGGCTACACCTTC. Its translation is CASSLASGTGPITRGYTF.

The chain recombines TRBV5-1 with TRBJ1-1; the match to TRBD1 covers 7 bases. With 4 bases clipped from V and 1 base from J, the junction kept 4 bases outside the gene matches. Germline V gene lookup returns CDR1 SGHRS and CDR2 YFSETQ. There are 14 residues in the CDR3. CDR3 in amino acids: CASSMGQKNTEAFF. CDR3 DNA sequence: TGCGCCAGCAGCATGGGACAGAAGAACACTGAAGCTTTCTTT.

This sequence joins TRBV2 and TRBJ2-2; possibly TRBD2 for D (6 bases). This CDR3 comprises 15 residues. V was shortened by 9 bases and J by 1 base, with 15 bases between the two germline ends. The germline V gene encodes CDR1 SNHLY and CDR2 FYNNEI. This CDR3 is CARRPKRVNTGELFF. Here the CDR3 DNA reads TGTGCCAGACGGCCGAAGCGGGTGAACACCGGGGAGCTGTTTTTT. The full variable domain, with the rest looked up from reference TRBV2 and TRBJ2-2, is EPEVTQTPSHQVTQMGQEVILRCVPISNHLYFYWYRQILGQKVEFLVSFYNNEISEKSEIFDDQFSVERPDGSNFTLKIRSTKLEDSAMYFCARRPKRVNTGELFFGEGSRLTVL.

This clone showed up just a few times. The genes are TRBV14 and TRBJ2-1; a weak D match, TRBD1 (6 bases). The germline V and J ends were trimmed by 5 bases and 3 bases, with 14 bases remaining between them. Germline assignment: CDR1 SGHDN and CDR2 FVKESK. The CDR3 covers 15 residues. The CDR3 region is CASSVGQYDYNEQFF. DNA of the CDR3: TGTGCCAGCAGCGTCGGACAGTACGACTACAATGAGCAGTTCTTC.

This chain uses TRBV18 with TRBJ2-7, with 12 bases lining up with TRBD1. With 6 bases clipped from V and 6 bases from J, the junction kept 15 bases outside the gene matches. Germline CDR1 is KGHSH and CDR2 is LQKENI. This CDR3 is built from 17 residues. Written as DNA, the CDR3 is TGTGCCAGCTCCCTTCCCCCAACCGGGACAGGGGGCTCCGAGCAGTACTTC. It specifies CASSLPPTGTGGSEQYF.

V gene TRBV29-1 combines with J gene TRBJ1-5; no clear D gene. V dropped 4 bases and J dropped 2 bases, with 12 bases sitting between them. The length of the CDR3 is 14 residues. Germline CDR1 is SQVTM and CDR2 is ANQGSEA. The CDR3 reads CSVAPSGGNQPQHF. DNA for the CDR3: TGCAGCGTTGCCCCCAGTGGAGGCAATCAGCCCCAGCATTTT.

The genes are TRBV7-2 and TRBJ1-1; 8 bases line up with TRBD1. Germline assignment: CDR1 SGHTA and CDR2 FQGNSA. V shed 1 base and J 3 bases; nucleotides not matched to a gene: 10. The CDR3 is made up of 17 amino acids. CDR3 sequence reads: CASSLVGTGSIDTEAFF. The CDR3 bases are TGTGCCAGCAGCTTAGTCGGGACAGGTAGCATCGACACTGAAGCTTTCTTT.

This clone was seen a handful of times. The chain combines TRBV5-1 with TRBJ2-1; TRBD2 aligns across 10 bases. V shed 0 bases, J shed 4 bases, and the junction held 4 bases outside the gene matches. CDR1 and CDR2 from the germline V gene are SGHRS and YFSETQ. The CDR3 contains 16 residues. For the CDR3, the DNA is TGCGCCAGCAGCTTGGATCCAGCGGGAGGGTACAATGAGCAGTTCTTC. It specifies CASSLDPAGGYNEQFF.

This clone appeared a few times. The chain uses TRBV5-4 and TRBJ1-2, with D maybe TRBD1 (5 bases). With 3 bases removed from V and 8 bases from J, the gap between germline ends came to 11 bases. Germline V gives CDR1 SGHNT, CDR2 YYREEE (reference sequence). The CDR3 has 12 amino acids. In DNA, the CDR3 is TGTGCCAGCAGCTCACAGGTCTGGGGCTACACCTTC. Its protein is CASSSQVWGYTF.

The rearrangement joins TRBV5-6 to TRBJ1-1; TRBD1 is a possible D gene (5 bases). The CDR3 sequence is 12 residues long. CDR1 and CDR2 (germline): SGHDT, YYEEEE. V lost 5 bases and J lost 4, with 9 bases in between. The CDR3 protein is CASSLQVTEAFF. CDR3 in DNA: TGTGCCAGCAGTCTACAGGTCACTGAAGCTTTCTTT.

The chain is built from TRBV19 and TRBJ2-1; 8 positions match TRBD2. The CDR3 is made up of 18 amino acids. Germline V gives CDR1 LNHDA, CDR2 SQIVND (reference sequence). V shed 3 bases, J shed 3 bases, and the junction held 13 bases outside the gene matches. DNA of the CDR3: TGTGCCAGTAGTATGGGCGGGGGGCCCCGGCTTGGCTACAATGAGCAGTTCTTC. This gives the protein CASSMGGGPRLGYNEQFF. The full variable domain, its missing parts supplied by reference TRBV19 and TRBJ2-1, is DGGITQSPKYLFRKEGQNVTLSCEQNLNHDAMYWYRQDPGQGLRLIYYSQIVNDFQKGDIAEGYSVSREKKESFPLTVTSAQKNPTAFYLCASSMGGGPRLGYNEQFFGPGTRLTVL.

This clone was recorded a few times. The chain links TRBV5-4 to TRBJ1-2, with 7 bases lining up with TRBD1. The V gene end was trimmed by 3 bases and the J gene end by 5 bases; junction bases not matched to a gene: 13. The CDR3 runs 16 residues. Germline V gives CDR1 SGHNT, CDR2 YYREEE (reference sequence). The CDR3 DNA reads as TGTGCCAGCAGCTCTGGCGTAGTATACAGGGGATATGGCTACACCTTC. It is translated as CASSSGVVYRGYGYTF.

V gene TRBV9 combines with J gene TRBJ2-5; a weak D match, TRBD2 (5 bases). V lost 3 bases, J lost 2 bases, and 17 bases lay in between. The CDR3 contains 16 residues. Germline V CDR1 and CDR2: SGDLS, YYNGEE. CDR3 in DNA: TGTGCCAGCAGCGCAGCCCCGGACTGGGTTCAAGAGACCCAGTACTTC. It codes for CASSAAPDWVQETQYF.

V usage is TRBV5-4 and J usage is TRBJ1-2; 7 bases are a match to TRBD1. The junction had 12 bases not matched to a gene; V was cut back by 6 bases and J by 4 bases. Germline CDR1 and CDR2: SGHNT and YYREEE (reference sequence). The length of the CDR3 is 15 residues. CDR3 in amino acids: CASIAGPGQFYGYTF. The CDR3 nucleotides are TGTGCCAGCATCGCAGGACCGGGACAGTTCTATGGCTACACCTTC.

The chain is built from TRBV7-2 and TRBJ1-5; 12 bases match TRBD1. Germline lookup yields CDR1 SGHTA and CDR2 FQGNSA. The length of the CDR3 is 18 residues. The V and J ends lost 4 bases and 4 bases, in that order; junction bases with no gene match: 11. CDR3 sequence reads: CASSSPAGTGGSNQPQHF. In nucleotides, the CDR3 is TGTGCCAGCAGCTCACCAGCCGGGACAGGGGGCTCTAATCAGCCCCAGCATTTT.

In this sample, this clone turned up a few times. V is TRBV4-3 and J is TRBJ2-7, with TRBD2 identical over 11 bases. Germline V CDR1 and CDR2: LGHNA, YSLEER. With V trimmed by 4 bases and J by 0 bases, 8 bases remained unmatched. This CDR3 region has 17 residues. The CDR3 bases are TGCGCCAGCAGCCCCAGACTAGCGGGGCTGAGCTCCTACGAGCAGTACTTC. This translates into CASSPRLAGLSSYEQYF.

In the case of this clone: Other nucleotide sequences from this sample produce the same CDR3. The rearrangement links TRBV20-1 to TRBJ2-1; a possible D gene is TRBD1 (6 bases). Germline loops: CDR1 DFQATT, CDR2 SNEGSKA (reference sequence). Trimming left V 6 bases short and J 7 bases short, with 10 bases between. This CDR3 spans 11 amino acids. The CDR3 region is CSARGGNEQFF. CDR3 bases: TGCAGTGCCAGGGGCGGGAATGAGCAGTTCTTC.

The CDR3 sequence: CASSSFSGANVLTF. The CDR3 bases are TGCGCCAGCAGCTCGTTTTCTGGGGCCAACGTCCTGACTTTC. The chain carries TRBV5-1 and TRBJ2-6, with D unclear. CDR1 and CDR2 from the germline V gene are SGHRS and YFSETQ. V lost 3 bases and J lost 1, with 5 bases in between. This CDR3 spans 14 amino acids. The full variable domain, with the rest looked up from reference TRBV5-1 and TRBJ2-6, is KAGVTQTPRYLIKTRGQQVTLSCSPISGHRSVSWYQQTPGQGLQFLFEYFSETQRNKGNFPGRFSGRQFSNSRSEMNVSTLELGDSALYLCASSSFSGANVLTFGAGSRLTVL.

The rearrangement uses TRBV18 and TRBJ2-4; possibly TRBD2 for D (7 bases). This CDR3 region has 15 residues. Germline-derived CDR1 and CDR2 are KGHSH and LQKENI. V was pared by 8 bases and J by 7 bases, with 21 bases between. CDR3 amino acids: CASLPSQEGGNIQYF. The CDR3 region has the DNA TGTGCCAGCCTACCGAGCCAGGAGGGGGGGAACATTCAGTACTTC.

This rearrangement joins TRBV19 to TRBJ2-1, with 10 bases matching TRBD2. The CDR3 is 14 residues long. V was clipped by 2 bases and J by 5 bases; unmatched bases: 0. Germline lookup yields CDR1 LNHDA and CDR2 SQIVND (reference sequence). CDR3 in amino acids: CASSISGRDNEQFF. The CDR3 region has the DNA TGTGCCAGTAGTATAAGCGGGAGGGACAATGAGCAGTTCTTC. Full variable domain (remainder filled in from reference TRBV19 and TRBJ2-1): DGGITQSPKYLFRKEGQNVTLSCEQNLNHDAMYWYRQDPGQGLRLIYYSQIVNDFQKGDIAEGYSVSREKKESFPLTVTSAQKNPTAFYLCASSISGRDNEQFFGPGTRLTVL.